The clone carrying this TCR beta chain came up many times. What it recognizes is unknown. This entry belongs to a study of neurological immune-mediated disorders. Study results and limitations: None of the features examined (clinical or MRI) was associated with the multiple sclerosis repertoire cluster. The greatest TCR clonal expansion occurred in HTLV-1-associated myelopathy and the least in multiple sclerosis, which fell below healthy controls. The study phylogenetically grouped the repertoires of 18 of 34 multiple sclerosis patients into one related-CDR3 cluster, a possible signature.

TCRdb fed the 5' RACE reads into MiXCR, producing one record per CDR3 protein. In the table there are under 70,000 distinct CDR3 sequences, under 4.5% of which are singletons. V was pared by 3 bases and J by 5 bases, with 16 bases between. Germline V lookup: CDR1 DFQATT, CDR2 SNEGSKA (reference sequence). The CDR3 loop spans 14 amino acids. The specimen was PBMCs. The clonotype originates from a woman aged 30 to 39 with multiple sclerosis. The V gene is TRBV20-1, the J gene TRBJ1-1; D perhaps matches TRBD1 (6 bases). The DNA for the CDR3 is TGCAGTGCTAGTAGGGGGGGAAGATCGACTGAAGCTTTCTTT. This encodes CSASRGGRSTEAFF.